The next 14 T cell receptor beta chains were all read from a single sample in a study of shared clonotypes between healthy human individuals. Positively selected for CCR7, the CD45RO-negative cells used as naive CD8 cells excluded terminally differentiated effector memory CD45RA+ cells. Data came from immunoSEQ multiplex PCR; TCRdb stores just in-frame clones and leaves some out. Of about 2 million clones in the sample, roughly 94% were seen once. Sequencing input: naive CD8+ T cells sorted from blood. The receptors come from a man aged 18 to 30 in good health.

V usage is TRBV9 and J usage is TRBJ2-2; D may be TRBD2 (6 bases). V dropped 0 bases and J dropped 3 bases, with 12 bases sitting between them. The length of the CDR3 is 16 residues. CDR1 is SGDLS and CDR2 is YYNGEE in the germline V gene. The CDR3, as DNA: TGTGCCAGCAGCGTAGGAGGTAGCGGTCACACCGGGGAGCTGTTTTTT. Encoded protein: CASSVGGSGHTGELFF. Full variable domain (outside the CDR3, taken from reference TRBV9 and TRBJ2-2): DSGVTQTPKHLITATGQRVTLRCSPRSGDLSVYWYQQSLDQGLQFLIQYYNGEERAKGNILERFSAQQFPDLHSELNLSSLELGDSALYFCASSVGGSGHTGELFFGEGSRLTVL.

V usage is TRBV6-5 and J usage is TRBJ2-7; D remains ambiguous. The V and J ends lost 0 bases and 5 bases respectively, with 8 bases between them. This CDR3 spans 13 amino acids. The V gene's germline CDR1 is MNHEY and CDR2 SVGAGI. As DNA, the CDR3 is TGTGCCAGCAGTTACTCAGGGATCCACGAGCAGTACTTC. It translates to CASSYSGIHEQYF.

In the case of this clone: An end of the junction differs from the germline gene, which may be a read error. The V call is TRBV20-1, the J call TRBJ2-7; no clear D gene. Germline CDR1 DFQATT, CDR2 SNEGSKA (reference sequence). The CDR3 extends over 11 amino acids. The CDR3 spells CSARASFEQYF. For the CDR3, the DNA is TGCAGTGCTAGAGCGTCCTTCGAGCAGTACTTC.

This clone was observed once. The chain recombines TRBV9 with TRBJ1-1; D not certain. CDR1 and CDR2 from the germline V gene are SGDLS and YYNGEE. V dropped 3 bases and J dropped 4 bases, with 16 bases sitting between them. This CDR3 contains 15 residues. The DNA for the CDR3 is TGTGCCAGCAGCGAAAGAACCGGGATCAGCACTGAAGCTTTCTTT. Translated, it gives CASSERTGISTEAFF.

J is TRBJ2-5 and V is TRBV7-8; D may be TRBD1 (6 bases). There are 14 residues in the CDR3. Germline values: CDR1 SGHVS, CDR2 FQNEAQ. Between the trimmed V and J ends, which lost 2 bases and 11 bases, there was a span of 18 bases. CDR3 coding DNA: TGTGCCAGCAGCTTACCCACGACGGACAGCCCTCAGTACTTC. Its protein product is CASSLPTTDSPQYF.

The rearrangement uses TRBV4-1 and TRBJ1-1, with TRBD1 identical over 9 bases. Germline CDR1 reads MGHRA; CDR2 reads YSYEKL. V lost 0 bases, J lost 7 bases, and 9 bases stayed unmatched. This CDR3 spans 16 amino acids. CDR3 residues: CASSQDGTGWGGEAFF. The CDR3 coding sequence is TGCGCCAGCAGCCAAGATGGGACAGGGTGGGGGGGTGAAGCTTTCTTT.

The chain recombines TRBV2 with TRBJ2-5; perhaps TRBD2 as D (5 bases). Looked up from germline, CDR1 is SNHLY and CDR2 is FYNNEI. The V gene lost 3 bases and the J gene lost 3 bases, with 14 bases spanning the gap. The CDR3 extends over 15 amino acids. Here the CDR3 reads CASSDFGGRKETQYF. The CDR3 DNA reads TGTGCCAGCAGTGACTTTGGCGGGCGGAAAGAGACCCAGTACTTC. The full variable domain, in which reference TRBV2 and TRBJ2-5 provide the parts outside the CDR3, is EPEVTQTPSHQVTQMGQEVILRCVPISNHLYFYWYRQILGQKVEFLVSFYNNEISEKSEIFDDQFSVERPDGSNFTLKIRSTKLEDSAMYFCASSDFGGRKETQYFGPGTRLLVL.

The chain has TRBV4-3 and TRBJ1-3; D may be TRBD1 (5 bases). CDR1 is LGHNA, CDR2 YSLEER, per germline. This CDR3 comprises 17 residues. The ends were cut back, 4 bases at V and 0 bases at J, with 16 bases in the middle. In nucleotides, the CDR3 is TGCGCCAGCAGCCCCCTCGGAGAGGGGCTCTCTGGAAACACCATATATTTT. Translating it yields CASSPLGEGLSGNTIYF.

Worth noting for this clone: The sample holds other DNA sequences that translate to the same CDR3. The rearrangement joins TRBV5-1 to TRBJ2-3; 9 bases fit TRBD1. Trimming cost V 2 bases and J 0 bases; bases outside gene matches: 4. The CDR3 consists of 16 residues. Germline V gene sequence: CDR1 SGHRS, CDR2 YFSETQ. CDR3 sequence (DNA): TGCGCCAGCAGCTTAGGACAGGGGCCTAGCACAGATACGCAGTATTTT. As protein: CASSLGQGPSTDTQYF. The whole variable domain, filled in from reference TRBV5-1 and TRBJ2-3, reads KAGVTQTPRYLIKTRGQQVTLSCSPISGHRSVSWYQQTPGQGLQFLFEYFSETQRNKGNFPGRFSGRQFSNSRSEMNVSTLELGDSALYLCASSLGQGPSTDTQYFGPGTRLTVL.

A single count supports this clone. The chain joins TRBV4-3 to TRBJ2-5, with D possibly being TRBD1 (6 bases). V was trimmed by 0 bases and J by 1 base, leaving 18 bases between them. CDR3 size: 18 residues. Germline CDR1 LGHNA, CDR2 YSLEER. CDR3: CASSQDVYGQSLQETQYF. As DNA, the CDR3 is TGCGCCAGCAGCCAAGATGTTTACGGACAGTCCCTCCAAGAGACCCAGTACTTC.

This clone was detected only a few times. The same CDR3 arises from other DNA sequences in this sample as well. V is TRBV6-5 and J is TRBJ2-5, with D uncertain. CDR1 MNHEY and CDR2 SVGAGI come from the germline V gene. Trimming removed 2 bases from V and 5 bases from J, with 9 bases in between. The CDR3 is made up of 13 amino acids. The CDR3, as DNA: TGTGCCAGCAGTTACGGGGTTGGGGAGACCCAGTACTTC. It codes for CASSYGVGETQYF.

Notes on this clone: The same CDR3 arises from other DNA sequences in this sample as well. V and J are TRBV4-1 and TRBJ1-1; no reliable D call. The CDR3 covers 14 residues. Between the trimmed V and J ends, which lost 0 bases and 4 bases, there was a span of 9 bases. The germline V gene encodes CDR1 MGHRA and CDR2 YSYEKL. In nucleotides, the CDR3 is TGCGCCAGCAGCCAAGATTGGGGAGGCACTGAAGCTTTCTTT. Protein: CASSQDWGGTEAFF.

The chain employs TRBV5-6 and TRBJ2-1; possible D gene TRBD2, 5 bases. The length of the CDR3 is 14 residues. Between the trimmed V and J ends, which lost 3 bases and 2 bases, there was a span of 9 bases. Germline V lookup: CDR1 SGHDT, CDR2 YYEEEE. DNA for the CDR3: TGTGCCAGCAGCTACGGAGGAACCTACAATGAGCAGTTCTTC. This encodes CASSYGGTYNEQFF.

The chain employs TRBV18 and TRBJ2-7; D might be TRBD1 or TRBD2, each matching 5 bases. V was clipped by 8 bases and J by 1 base, with 12 bases between them. Germline V gene lookup returns CDR1 KGHSH and CDR2 LQKENI. CDR3 length: 13 amino acids. The CDR3 sequence: CASEKGESYEQYF. As DNA, the CDR3 is TGTGCCAGCGAAAAAGGGGAGTCCTACGAGCAGTACTTC.